A single sample is the source of the 20 T cell receptor beta chains below, sequenced in a study of shared T cell receptors in the human thymus. The repertoire was sequenced with immunoSEQ multiplex PCR; TCRdb's copy has only in-frame clones and lacks some. The sample includes fewer than 700,000 clones, 88% of them seen just once. The sample was also linked to a second study, of human thymus T cells.

The sequenced material came from thymocytes. These receptor sequences come from a boy under two years old with a congenital heart defect.

The chain joins TRBV15 to TRBJ1-2; D is unclear. Germline V lookup: CDR1 LNHNV, CDR2 YYDKDF (reference sequence). This CDR3 region has 16 residues. V gave up 6 bases and J gave up 8 bases, with 25 bases separating them. This CDR3 is CATRSSLRWGARGYTF. The CDR3 nucleotides read TGTGCCACCAGGTCTTCTCTCCGATGGGGAGCTCGAGGCTACACCTTC.

The chain employs TRBV5-1 and TRBJ1-1; TRBD1 matches at 7 bases. The CDR3 is made up of 19 amino acids. V was pared by 4 bases and J by 2 bases, with 20 bases of the junction left unmatched. Germline V gene sequence: CDR1 SGHRS, CDR2 YFSETQ. The CDR3 protein is CASSRRESTGPRGNTEAFF. For the CDR3, the DNA is TGCGCCAGCAGCCGTCGGGAATCGACAGGGCCCAGGGGTAACACTGAAGCTTTCTTT.

The chain combines TRBV5-6 with TRBJ1-1; D remains ambiguous. V was trimmed by 1 base and J by 4 bases, leaving 11 bases between them. This CDR3 comprises 14 residues. CDR1 and CDR2 (germline): SGHDT, YYEEEE. CDR3 residues: CASSLWWGGTEAFF. The CDR3 DNA sequence: TGTGCCAGCAGCTTGTGGTGGGGAGGCACTGAAGCTTTCTTT.

This chain uses TRBV11-3 with TRBJ2-7; a weak D match, TRBD2 (8 bases). Trimming cost V 5 bases and J 5 bases, with 22 bases left between them. Looked up from germline, CDR1 is SGHNT and CDR2 is YENEEA. The CDR3 totals 16 residues. Here the CDR3 reads CASSRGGATGTDEQYF. The CDR3 DNA sequence: TGTGCCAGCAGCCGGGGGGGGGCGACAGGGACCGACGAGCAGTACTTC.

The J gene is TRBJ1-2, the V gene TRBV12-5, with 12 bases identical to TRBD1. This CDR3 region has 17 residues. V was clipped by 2 bases and J by 8 bases; unmatched bases: 12. Germline CDR1 is LGHNT and CDR2 is FRNRAP. CDR3 coding DNA: TGTGCTAGTGGTTTGTACCCCCCGGGACAGGGGGCGGGCGGCTACACCTTC. Translated: CASGLYPPGQGAGGYTF. The full variable domain, its missing parts supplied by reference TRBV12-5 and TRBJ1-2, is DARVTQTPRHKVTEMGQEVTMRCQPILGHNTVFWYRQTMMQGLELLAYFRNRAPLDDSGMPKDRFSAEMPDATLATLKIQPSEPRDSAVYFCASGLYPPGQGAGGYTFGSGTRLTVV.

J is TRBJ2-3 and V is TRBV19, with D possibly matching TRBD2 (5 bases). Germline-derived CDR1 and CDR2 are LNHDA and SQIVND (reference sequence). V lost 5 bases, J lost 0 bases, and 12 bases lay in between. The CDR3 sequence is 15 residues long. CDR3 loop: CASSAGLRSTDTQYF. In nucleotides, the CDR3 is TGTGCCAGTAGTGCCGGACTGAGGAGCACAGATACGCAGTATTTT.

This clone has a handful of counts. In DNA, the CDR3 is TGTGCCAGCAGCCCCTGGGGGACTAGCAGCAATGAGCAGTTCTTC. Amino acid sequence: CASSPWGTSSNEQFF. The V and J genes are TRBV7-9 and TRBJ2-1; TRBD2 aligns across 9 bases. The CDR3 is 15 residues long. Germline V gene sequence: CDR1 SEHNR, CDR2 FQNEAQ (reference sequence). J gave up 6 bases and V 5 bases, and 8 bases lay outside the gene matches.

This clone was counted once. The chain employs TRBV4-3 and TRBJ1-5; D uncertain. The length of the CDR3 is 13 residues. Germline CDR1 is LGHNA and CDR2 is YSLEER. Trimming cost V 0 bases and J 7 bases, with 7 bases left between them. This CDR3 reads CASSQDLGQPQHF. In DNA form, the CDR3 reads TGCGCCAGCAGCCAAGATCTGGGCCAGCCCCAGCATTTT.

The chain has TRBV15 and TRBJ2-1; 8 nucleotides align to TRBD2. CDR3 length equals 15 residues. The trim removed 1 base at V and 3 bases at J, leaving 2 bases unmatched. CDR1 LNHNV and CDR2 YYDKDF come from the germline V gene (reference sequence). DNA for the CDR3: TGTGCCACCAGCAGAGTGCTAGCGGGCTACAATGAGCAGTTCTTC. Amino acids: CATSRVLAGYNEQFF.

This clone has only one observation. This chain joins TRBV27 and TRBJ2-4; D remains ambiguous. The CDR3 length is 13 residues. Trimming removed 4 bases at V and 6 bases at J, with 10 bases between. Per germline, CDR1 MNHEY and CDR2 SMNVEV (reference sequence). CDR3 nucleotide sequence: TGTGCCAGCAGTTCCCCGGTCACAAACATTCAGTACTTC. Protein sequence: CASSSPVTNIQYF.

The chain joins TRBV7-9 to TRBJ2-7, with TRBD1 matching over 7 bases. J lost 1 base, V lost 4 bases, and 10 bases had no gene match. Germline CDR1 SEHNR, CDR2 FQNEAQ (reference sequence). This CDR3 comprises 16 residues. CDR3 DNA: TGTGCCAGCAGCTCCCACAGGGGTCCGGGGTCCTACGAGCAGTACTTC. This gives the protein CASSSHRGPGSYEQYF.

This chain uses TRBV7-8 with TRBJ2-7; 12 nucleotides match TRBD1. CDR3 length equals 15 residues. V lost 5 bases to trimming and J lost 6 bases; unmatched junction nucleotides: 8. Germline V gene lookup returns CDR1 SGHVS and CDR2 FQNEAQ. DNA for the CDR3: TGTGCCAGCAGCAGAGGGGGGACAGGGGGCGGCGAGCAGTACTTC. Amino acid sequence: CASSRGGTGGGEQYF.

V and J are TRBV5-1 and TRBJ2-1; D unresolved. The CDR3 spans 16 residues. Trimming removed 0 bases from V and 0 bases from J, with 10 bases in between. The germline V gene encodes CDR1 SGHRS and CDR2 YFSETQ. This CDR3 is CASSLGTLSSYNEQFF. The CDR3 nucleotides read TGCGCCAGCAGCTTGGGAACCCTCAGCTCCTACAATGAGCAGTTCTTC.

This clone appeared once. Other DNA sequences of this sample code for an identical CDR3. The CDR3 DNA reads TGTGCCAGCTCACCAAGAGCAGGGGGCACAGATACGCAGTATTTT. Translating gives CASSPRAGGTDTQYF. V gene TRBV18 combines with J gene TRBJ2-3, with D possibly matching TRBD1 (6 bases). CDR3 size: 15 residues. Germline CDR1 and CDR2: KGHSH and LQKENI. V gave up 2 bases and J gave up 1 base, with 10 bases separating them. The whole variable domain, filled in from reference TRBV18 and TRBJ2-3, reads NAGVMQNPRHLVRRRGQEARLRCSPMKGHSHVYWYRQLPEEGLKFMVYLQKENIIDESGMPKERFSAEFPKEGPSILRIQQVVRGDSAAYFCASSPRAGGTDTQYFGPGTRLTVL.

V and J are TRBV7-2 and TRBJ2-7; possibly TRBD1 for D (6 bases). The CDR3 contains 15 residues. Deletions cut 4 bases from V and 0 bases from J, with 13 bases between. The germline CDR1 and CDR2 sequences are SGHTA and FQGNSA. CDR3 sequence (DNA): TGTGCCAGCAGCTCGAAGGACAGTGGCTCCTACGAGCAGTACTTC. Its translation: CASSSKDSGSYEQYF. The complete variable domain, with remaining parts taken from reference TRBV7-2 and TRBJ2-7, reads GAGVSQSPSNKVTEKGKDVELRCDPISGHTALYWYRQSLGQGLEFLIYFQGNSAPDKSGLPSDRFSAERTGGSVSTLTIQRTQQEDSAVYLCASSSKDSGSYEQYFGPGTRLTVT.

The chain links TRBV7-8 to TRBJ2-5, with TRBD2 identical over 11 bases. The CDR3 runs 15 residues. Germline CDR1 SGHVS, CDR2 FQNEAQ. Trimming removed 8 bases from V and 4 bases from J; junction bases left unmatched: 9. CDR3 amino acids: CASRCRSGRGETQYF. In nucleotides, the CDR3 is TGTGCCAGCCGGTGTCGTAGCGGGAGGGGAGAGACCCAGTACTTC.

The table lists this clone with a count of one. The chain carries TRBV28 and TRBJ1-1; 9 bases match TRBD1. In germline, CDR1 is MDHEN, CDR2 SYDVKM. Trimming at V came to 2 bases and at J to 4 bases, leaving 8 bases not matched to a gene. The CDR3 is 16 residues long. CDR3 region: CASSLSWDRVGTEAFF. Written as DNA, the CDR3 is TGTGCCAGCAGTTTAAGCTGGGACAGGGTTGGCACTGAAGCTTTCTTT.

This clone has just one count. The CDR3 sequence is CASSIVTGKQSYEQYF. The CDR3 DNA follows: TGTGCCAGTAGTATAGTTACAGGGAAACAATCCTACGAGCAGTACTTC. V is TRBV19 and J is TRBJ2-7; D possibly corresponds to TRBD1 (6 bases). The CDR3 is 16 residues long. CDR1 is LNHDA, CDR2 SQIVND, per germline (reference sequence). V shed 1 base and J shed 1 base, with 14 bases lying between them.

The chain links TRBV7-6 to TRBJ2-7, with 9 bases lining up with TRBD2. The CDR3 consists of 15 residues. Per germline, CDR1 SGHVS and CDR2 FNYEAQ. V lost 2 bases to trimming and J lost 0 bases; unmatched junction nucleotides: 2. The CDR3 spells CASSLPSGNSYEQYF. CDR3 bases: TGTGCCAGCAGCTTACCTAGCGGGAACTCCTACGAGCAGTACTTC.

V is TRBV4-1 and J is TRBJ1-4; D gene ambiguous. V gave up 2 bases and J gave up 7 bases, with 17 bases separating them. CDR3 length: 16 amino acids. Germline-derived CDR1 and CDR2 are MGHRA and YSYEKL. The DNA for the CDR3 is TGCGCCAGCAGCCAAACTCTCCCGTCCGGGTGTGAAAAACTGTTTTTT. Protein sequence: CASSQTLPSGCEKLFF.